This TCR beta chain derives from a study of Ad26.COV2.S vaccination and SARS-CoV-2 variants. Overall study: Within the COV1001 Ad26.COV2.S trial arm, the donor was enrolled. Recipients of Ad26.COV2.S got it intramuscularly, once or twice 56 days apart. Notes on the study in general: Spike-specific CD8+ and CD4+ T cell responses reportedly showed substantial breadth after vaccination. Researchers cautioned that TCR breadth and depth analyses may have underestimated total T cell responses.

Details on this clone: Its antigen is not identified.

Treatment in this sample: roughly 20 received Ad26.COV2.S at low or high dose, single or two shots; five or six received placebo; per-sample allocation not given. Sampling happened 63 days after the first vaccine or placebo injection. Sequencing used immunoSEQ multiplex PCR; TCRdb keeps in-frame clones, though not all of them. The sample carries some 390,000 clones, about nine tenths recorded once. From germline, CDR1 is SGDLS and CDR2 YYNGEE. The CDR3 runs 14 residues. Trimming removed 1 base from V and 6 bases from J; junction bases left unmatched: 2. The chain recombines TRBV9 with TRBJ2-1; TRBD2 agrees at 9 bases. This sequence was found in a person aged 18-60 years who received the Ad26.COV2.S COVID-19 vaccine or a placebo. This sample comprised peripheral blood, obtained in a trial of Ad26.COV2.S vaccine versus placebo. CDR3 amino acids: CASSVSREGNEQFF. The CDR3 nucleotides are TGTGCCAGCAGCGTATCGCGGGAGGGCAATGAGCAGTTCTTC.